These 27 T cell receptor beta chains came from one sample sequenced in a study of cytomegalovirus exposure and HLA in healthy donors. The repertoire was sequenced with immunoSEQ multiplex PCR; TCRdb's copy has only in-frame clones and lacks some. This sample carries under 250,000 clones, around nine tenths of them seen once, and the ten largest clones take about 3%. Sequences were obtained from PBMCs. The receptor set was obtained from a man aged 18-30 years in good health and CMV-seronegative.

The chain carries TRBV6-5 and TRBJ1-5, with D perhaps matching TRBD1 (6 bases). Trimming pared 4 bases from V and 11 bases from J, leaving 24 bases between. This CDR3 comprises 16 residues. In germline, CDR1 is MNHEY, CDR2 SVGAGI. The DNA for the CDR3 is TGTGCCAGCAGTTCGGGGGGGCCCCGCGAGAGTTTAGCCCAGCATTTT. It codes for CASSSGGPRESLAQHF.

This chain joins TRBV10-2 and TRBJ2-1, with 12 bases fitting TRBD2. CDR3 length: 15 residues. The germline gives CDR1 WSHSY, CDR2 SAAADI. The J segment lost 5 bases and the V segment lost 6 bases, leaving 5 bases of the junction unmatched. The CDR3 is CASSPGLAGNNEQFF. CDR3 DNA: TGCGCCAGCAGCCCGGGACTAGCGGGTAACAATGAGCAGTTCTTC.

The V and J genes are TRBV6-6 and TRBJ2-7; possible D gene TRBD2, 6 bases. This CDR3 is 16 amino acids long. Trimming stripped 6 bases from V and 3 bases from J, with 21 bases between. Germline V gene sequence: CDR1 MNHNY, CDR2 SVGAGI (reference sequence). The CDR3 nucleotides are TGTGCCAGCAGCCCCTCCCCGGGCGGGACCCTCTACGAGCAGTACTTC. Its translation: CASSPSPGGTLYEQYF.

V is TRBV27 and J is TRBJ1-6, with 8 bases aligning to TRBD1. CDR1 and CDR2 from the germline V gene are MNHEY and SMNVEV (reference sequence). The length of the CDR3 is 14 residues. J lost 9 bases, V lost 2 bases, and 3 bases had no gene match. CDR3 in amino acids: CASSLMTGASPLHF. The CDR3 nucleotides are TGTGCCAGCAGTTTAATGACAGGGGCTTCACCCCTCCACTTT.

CDR3 loop: CASSSRDRGFDEQYF. In DNA form, the CDR3 reads TGTGCCAGCAGCTCCCGGGACAGGGGTTTCGACGAGCAGTACTTC. The chain combines TRBV5-4 with TRBJ2-7; 10 nucleotides agree with TRBD1. V dropped 3 bases and J dropped 5; count of bases not matched to a gene: 8. CDR1 SGHNT and CDR2 YYREEE come from the germline V gene (reference sequence). The CDR3 extends over 15 amino acids.

This chain uses TRBV5-1 with TRBJ2-3; D gene ambiguous. This CDR3 is built from 13 residues. Germline V gene lookup returns CDR1 SGHRS and CDR2 YFSETQ. The ends were cut back, 2 bases at V and 6 bases at J, with 10 bases in the middle. CDR3 loop: CASSLAVSDTQYF. For the CDR3, the DNA is TGCGCCAGCAGCTTAGCCGTGTCGGATACGCAGTATTTT. Using reference TRBV5-1 and TRBJ2-3 for the parts outside the CDR3, the full variable domain is KAGVTQTPRYLIKTRGQQVTLSCSPISGHRSVSWYQQTPGQGLQFLFEYFSETQRNKGNFPGRFSGRQFSNSRSEMNVSTLELGDSALYLCASSLAVSDTQYFGPGTRLTVL.

The rearrangement joins TRBV5-6 to TRBJ2-7; 8 bases align to TRBD2. The CDR3 totals 14 residues. CDR1 and CDR2 from the germline V gene are SGHDT and YYEEEE. J lost 7 bases, V lost 2 bases, and 8 bases had no gene match. CDR3 protein: CASSFPPGTREQYF. Here the CDR3 DNA reads TGTGCCAGCAGCTTCCCCCCCGGGACTAGGGAGCAGTACTTC.

This rearrangement joins TRBV7-6 to TRBJ1-2, with D possibly being TRBD1 (5 bases). CDR1 is SGHVS and CDR2 is FNYEAQ in the germline V gene. Trimming cost V 2 bases and J 6 bases, with 19 bases left between them. The CDR3 is 16 amino acids. The CDR3 reads CASSLIVGEDSHGYTF. In DNA form, the CDR3 reads TGTGCCAGCAGCTTAATTGTAGGGGAGGACTCGCATGGCTACACCTTC.

The rearrangement joins TRBV10-3 to TRBJ2-7; 13 nucleotides align to TRBD2. The CDR3 loop spans 20 amino acids. The germline CDR1 and CDR2 sequences are ENHRY and SYGVKD. After removal of 0 bases from V and 4 bases from J, the junction contained 15 bases not matched to a gene. The CDR3: CAISESIVGRTSGGSYEQYF. DNA of the CDR3: TGTGCCATCAGTGAGTCGATTGTCGGTCGGACTAGCGGGGGTTCTTACGAGCAGTACTTC.

The chain links TRBV5-4 to TRBJ1-1; 8 nucleotides agree with TRBD1. After removal of 3 bases from V and 11 bases from J, the junction contained 6 bases not matched to a gene. CDR1 and CDR2 from the germline V gene are SGHNT and YYREEE (reference sequence). The CDR3 is 12 residues long. CDR3: CASSSTGGEAFF. Written as DNA, the CDR3 is TGTGCCAGCAGCTCCACAGGGGGAGAGGCTTTCTTT. Full variable domain (missing parts from reference TRBV5-4 and TRBJ1-1): ETGVTQSPTHLIKTRGQQVTLRCSSQSGHNTVSWYQQALGQGPQFIFQYYREEENGRGNFPPRFSGLQFPNYSSELNVNALELDDSALYLCASSSTGGEAFFGQGTRLTVV.

The chain carries TRBV30 and TRBJ1-3, with TRBD1 matching over 7 bases. The CDR3 consists of 15 residues. Germline CDR1 is GTSNPN and CDR2 is SVGIG (reference sequence). The J segment lost 4 bases and the V segment lost 0 bases, leaving 6 bases of the junction unmatched. The CDR3 DNA reads as TGTGCCTGGAGTGTATCAGGGGGGCCCGGAAACACCATATATTTT. Amino acids: CAWSVSGGPGNTIYF. Variable domain in full (rest from reference TRBV30 and TRBJ1-3): SQTIHQWPATLVQPVGSPLSLECTVEGTSNPNLYWYRQAAGRGLQLLFYSVGIGQISSEVPQNLSASRPQDRQFILSSKKLLLSDSGFYLCAWSVSGGPGNTIYFGEGSWLTVV.

The rearrangement uses TRBV5-1 and TRBJ2-5; the D gene is possibly TRBD2 (8 bases). There are 14 residues in the CDR3. Germline V gives CDR1 SGHRS, CDR2 YFSETQ. Trimming took 4 bases from V and 5 from J, leaving 15 bases between them. The CDR3 here is CASSPGGGAETQYF. The CDR3 bases are TGCGCCAGCAGCCCGGGAGGGGGCGCTGAGACCCAGTACTTC.

The chain carries TRBV27 and TRBJ2-1, with 11 bases fitting TRBD2. This CDR3 is built from 15 residues. Germline CDR1 is MNHEY and CDR2 is SMNVEV (reference sequence). V was pared by 10 bases and J by 9 bases, with 14 bases of the junction left unmatched. This CDR3 is CATKPISGRAGEQFF. The CDR3 DNA is TGTGCCACCAAACCCATTAGCGGGAGGGCGGGTGAGCAGTTCTTC.

This clone was detected only a few times. The chain has TRBV5-1 and TRBJ2-2; D gene unclear. V gave up 0 bases and J gave up 7 bases, with 19 bases separating them. Germline CDR1 is SGHRS and CDR2 is YFSETQ. The CDR3 is made up of 17 amino acids. This CDR3 is CASSLARPTRTGGELFF. The CDR3 bases are TGCGCCAGCAGCTTGGCACGACCAACGAGAACGGGCGGGGAGCTGTTTTTT.

The chain carries TRBV7-3 and TRBJ1-1, with D unclear. Looked up from germline, CDR1 is SGHTA and CDR2 is FQGTGA. CDR3 length: 14 residues. Trimming shortened V by 0 bases and J by 5 bases, and 10 bases separated the two germline ends. CDR3 in amino acids: CASSLTGPGTEAFF. In DNA form, the CDR3 reads TGTGCCAGCAGCTTAACAGGACCGGGGACTGAAGCTTTCTTT.

This chain uses TRBV4-2 with TRBJ2-7, with 7 bases identical to TRBD2. The germline gives CDR1 LGHNA, CDR2 YNFKEQ. V shed 1 base, J shed 3 bases, and the junction held 9 bases outside the gene matches. The CDR3 is 16 amino acids. The CDR3 bases are TGTGCCAGCAGCCAAGCAGGCTCCCGGGGGGTCTACGAGCAGTACTTC. This encodes CASSQAGSRGVYEQYF.

The chain links TRBV4-3 to TRBJ2-7; 12 bases line up with TRBD2. The CDR3 has 15 amino acids. CDR1 LGHNA and CDR2 YSLEER come from the germline V gene. V lost 2 bases to trimming and J lost 4 bases; unmatched junction nucleotides: 3. The CDR3, as DNA: TGCGCCAGCAGCCAATCCGGACTAGCGGGGTACGAGCAGTACTTC. It is translated as CASSQSGLAGYEQYF.

V gene TRBV15 combines with J gene TRBJ2-2, with TRBD2 matching over 7 bases. Germline V CDR1 and CDR2: LNHNV, YYDKDF (reference sequence). V lost 0 bases to trimming and J lost 5 bases; unmatched junction nucleotides: 9. This CDR3 is built from 17 residues. CDR3 in amino acids: CATSRDIWAGDTGELFF. The CDR3 coding sequence is TGTGCCACCAGCAGAGATATATGGGCGGGAGATACCGGGGAGCTGTTTTTT.

This clone was observed once. The gene calls are TRBV7-2 and TRBJ2-7, with 9 bases fitting TRBD1. Trimming took 3 bases from V and 1 from J; bases not matched to a gene: 4. This CDR3 has 15 amino acids. The V gene's germline CDR1 is SGHTA and CDR2 FQGNSA. The CDR3 DNA is TGTGCCAGCAGCTTTGGGACAGGGTTTTCCTACGAGCAGTACTTC. Its translation: CASSFGTGFSYEQYF.

The rearrangement uses TRBV27 and TRBJ2-1; 10 bases line up with TRBD2. Unmatched junction bases numbered 10, after V lost 8 bases and J lost 6 bases. The CDR3 consists of 15 residues. In germline, CDR1 is MNHEY, CDR2 SMNVEV (reference sequence). CDR3 sequence reads: CASGTGTSAGNEQFF. The CDR3 DNA sequence: TGTGCCAGCGGGACCGGGACTAGCGCTGGCAATGAGCAGTTCTTC.

This clone was counted once. J is TRBJ2-7 and V is TRBV11-2; maybe TRBD2 (7 bases). In germline, CDR1 is SGHAT, CDR2 FQNNGV. V lost 5 bases and J 3 bases, leaving 20 bases between the germline ends. CDR3 length equals 16 residues. The CDR3 DNA sequence: TGTGCCAGCAGCGGGGTTGGAGGGGGGGCTATCTACGAGCAGTACTTC. Translated: CASSGVGGGAIYEQYF. Drawing the rest from reference TRBV11-2 and TRBJ2-7, the complete variable domain is EAGVAQSPRYKIIEKRQSVAFWCNPISGHATLYWYQQILGQGPKLLIQFQNNGVVDDSQLPKDRFSAERLKGVDSTLKIQPAKLEDSAVYLCASSGVGGGAIYEQYFGPGTRLTVT.

The chain links TRBV6-5 to TRBJ2-7; 8 nucleotides align to TRBD1. The CDR3 runs 13 residues. With V trimmed by 6 bases and J by 5 bases, 6 bases remained unmatched. Germline CDR1 reads MNHEY; CDR2 reads SVGAGI. The DNA for the CDR3 is TGTGCCAGCAGCAGACAGGGGCTAGACGAGCAGTACTTC. As protein: CASSRQGLDEQYF.

This clone showed up just a few times. V usage is TRBV2 and J usage is TRBJ1-2; 8 positions agree with TRBD1. Germline values: CDR1 SNHLY, CDR2 FYNNEI. The CDR3 loop spans 13 amino acids. The J segment lost 4 bases and the V segment lost 3 bases, leaving 1 base of the junction unmatched. The DNA of the CDR3 is TGTGCCAGCAGTGACGACAGGGGCTATGGCTACACCTTC. Translating gives CASSDDRGYGYTF.

The chain combines TRBV4-1 with TRBJ2-7, with 10 bases fitting TRBD2. The CDR3 totals 15 residues. J lost 2 bases, V lost 3 bases, and 4 bases had no gene match. Germline CDR1 is MGHRA and CDR2 is YSYEKL. CDR3 DNA: TGCGCCAGCAGCCAGTATAGCGGGAGGACCTACGAGCAGTACTTC. This encodes CASSQYSGRTYEQYF.

The chain couples TRBV5-6 to TRBJ1-2; D unclear. Trimming cost V 3 bases and J 0 bases, with 15 bases left between them. Germline V gene sequence: CDR1 SGHDT, CDR2 YYEEEE. This CDR3 has 16 amino acids. CDR3 DNA: TGTGCCAGCAGCTCCCTTAAGACATACTCTAACTATGGCTACACCTTC. Translation: CASSSLKTYSNYGYTF.

The chain joins TRBV5-6 to TRBJ1-2; 8 nucleotides match TRBD1. The CDR3 runs to 16 residues. Germline assignment: CDR1 SGHDT and CDR2 YYEEEE. The V and J ends lost 3 bases and 4 bases, in that order; junction bases with no gene match: 11. CDR3 residues: CASSSSGTGYSYGYTF. In DNA, the CDR3 is TGTGCCAGCAGCTCCTCCGGGACAGGTTATTCCTATGGCTACACCTTC. The full variable domain, with the rest looked up from reference TRBV5-6 and TRBJ1-2, is DAGVTQSPTHLIKTRGQQVTLRCSPKSGHDTVSWYQQALGQGPQFIFQYYEEEERQRGNFPDRFSGHQFPNYSSELNVNALLLGDSALYLCASSSSGTGYSYGYTFGSGTRLTVV.

The V call is TRBV29-1, the J call TRBJ1-4; 7 nucleotides line up with TRBD1. V was clipped by 5 bases and J by 7 bases; unmatched bases: 4. Germline V gives CDR1 SQVTM, CDR2 ANQGSEA. The CDR3 is 12 residues long. The CDR3 protein is CSVKGGVEKLFF. The DNA for the CDR3 is TGCAGCGTTAAAGGGGGCGTTGAAAAACTGTTTTTT.